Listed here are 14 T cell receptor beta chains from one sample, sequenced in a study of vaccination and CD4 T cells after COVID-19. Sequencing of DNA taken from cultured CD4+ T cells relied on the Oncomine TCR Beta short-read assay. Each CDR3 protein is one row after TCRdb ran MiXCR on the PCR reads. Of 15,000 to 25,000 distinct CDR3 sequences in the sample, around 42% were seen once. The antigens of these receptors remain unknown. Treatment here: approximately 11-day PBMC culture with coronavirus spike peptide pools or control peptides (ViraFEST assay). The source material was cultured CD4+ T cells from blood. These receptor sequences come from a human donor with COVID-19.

CDR3 amino acids: CASSYPGQSETQYF. The CDR3 nucleotides are TGTGCCAGCAGTTACCCAGGACAGTCAGAGACCCAGTACTTC. The V call is TRBV6-5, the J call TRBJ2-5, with a possible D match to TRBD1 (6 bases). CDR1 MNHEY and CDR2 SVGAGI come from the germline V gene. This CDR3 has 14 residues. V gave up 2 bases and J gave up 4 bases, with 11 bases separating them.

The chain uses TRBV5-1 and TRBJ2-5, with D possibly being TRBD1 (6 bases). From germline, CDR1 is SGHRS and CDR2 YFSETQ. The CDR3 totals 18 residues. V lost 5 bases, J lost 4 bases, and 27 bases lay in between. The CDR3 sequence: CASSLQGRGERFGETQYF. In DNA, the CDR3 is TGCGCCAGCAGTTTACAGGGCAGGGGCGAGAGGTTTGGAGAGACCCAGTACTTC.

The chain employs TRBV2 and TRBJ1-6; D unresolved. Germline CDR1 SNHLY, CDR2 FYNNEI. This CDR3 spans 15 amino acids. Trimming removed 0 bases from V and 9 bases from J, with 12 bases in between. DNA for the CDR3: TGTGCCAGCAGTGAAGCGCAGACCCAAAGTTCACCCCTCCACTTT. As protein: CASSEAQTQSSPLHF.

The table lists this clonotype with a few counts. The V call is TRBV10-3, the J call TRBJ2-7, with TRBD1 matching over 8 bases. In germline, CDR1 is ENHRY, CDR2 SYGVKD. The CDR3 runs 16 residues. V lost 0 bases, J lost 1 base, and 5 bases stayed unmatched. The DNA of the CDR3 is TGTGCCATCAGTGAGTCCAACAGGGGGAAATCCTACGAGCAGTACTTC. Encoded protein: CAISESNRGKSYEQYF.

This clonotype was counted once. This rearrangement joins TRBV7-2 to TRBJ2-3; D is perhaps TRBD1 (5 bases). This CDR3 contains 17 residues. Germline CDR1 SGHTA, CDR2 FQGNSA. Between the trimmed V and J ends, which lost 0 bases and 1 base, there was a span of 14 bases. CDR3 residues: CASSLALSGAGTDTQYF. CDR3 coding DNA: TGTGCCAGCAGCTTAGCCCTCAGTGGGGCTGGCACAGATACGCAGTATTTT. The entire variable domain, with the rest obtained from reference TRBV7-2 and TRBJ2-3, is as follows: GAGVSQSPSNKVTEKGKDVELRCDPISGHTALYWYRQSLGQGLEFLIYFQGNSAPDKSGLPSDRFSAERTGGSVSTLTIQRTQQEDSAVYLCASSLALSGAGTDTQYFGPGTRLTVL.

The CDR3 DNA reads as TGTGCCAGTAGGTCACAGGGGGCGGACGAAAAACTGTTTTTT. Translated: CASRSQGADEKLFF. The chain carries TRBV19 and TRBJ1-4; 9 nucleotides match TRBD1. The CDR3 extends over 14 amino acids. The germline gives CDR1 LNHDA, CDR2 SQIVND (reference sequence). The V and J ends lost 6 bases and 8 bases, in that order; junction bases with no gene match: 7. Full variable domain (remainder filled in from reference TRBV19 and TRBJ1-4): DGGITQSPKYLFRKEGQNVTLSCEQNLNHDAMYWYRQDPGQGLRLIYYSQIVNDFQKGDIAEGYSVSREKKESFPLTVTSAQKNPTAFYLCASRSQGADEKLFFGSGTQLSVL.

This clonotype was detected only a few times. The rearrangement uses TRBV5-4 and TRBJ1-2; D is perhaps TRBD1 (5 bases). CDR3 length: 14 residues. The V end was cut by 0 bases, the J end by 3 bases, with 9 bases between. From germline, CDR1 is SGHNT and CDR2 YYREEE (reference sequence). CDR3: CASSLGGSDYGYTF. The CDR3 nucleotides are TGTGCCAGCAGCTTGGGGGGCTCAGACTATGGCTACACCTTC.

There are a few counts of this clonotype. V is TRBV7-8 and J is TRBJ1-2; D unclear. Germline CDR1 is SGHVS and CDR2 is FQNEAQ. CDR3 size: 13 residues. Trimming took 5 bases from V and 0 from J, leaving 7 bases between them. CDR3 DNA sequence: TGTGCCAGCAGCCCGACCCCTAACTATGGCTACACCTTC. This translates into CASSPTPNYGYTF.

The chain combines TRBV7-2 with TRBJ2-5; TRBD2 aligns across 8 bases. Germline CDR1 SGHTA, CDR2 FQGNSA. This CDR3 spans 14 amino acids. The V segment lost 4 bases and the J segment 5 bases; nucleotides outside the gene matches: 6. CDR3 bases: TGTGCCAGCAGCTCAGGACTAGCTCGGGAGACCCAGTACTTC. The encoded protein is CASSSGLARETQYF.

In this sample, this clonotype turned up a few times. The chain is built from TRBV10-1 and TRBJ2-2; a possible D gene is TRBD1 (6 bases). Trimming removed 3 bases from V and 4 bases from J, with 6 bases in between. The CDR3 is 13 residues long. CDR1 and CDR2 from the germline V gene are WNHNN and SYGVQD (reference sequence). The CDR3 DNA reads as TGCGCCAGCAGTGACAGGGGCACCGGGGAGCTGTTTTTT. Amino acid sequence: CASSDRGTGELFF.

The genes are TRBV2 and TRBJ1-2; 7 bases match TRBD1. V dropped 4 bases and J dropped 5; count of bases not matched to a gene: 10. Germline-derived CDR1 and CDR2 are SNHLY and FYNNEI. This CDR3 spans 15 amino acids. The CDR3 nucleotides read TGTGCCAGCAGTGGTGGAGGGGGCGGTTGGTATGGCTACACCTTC. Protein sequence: CASSGGGGGWYGYTF.

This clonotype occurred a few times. As DNA, the CDR3 is TGTGCCAGTAGGCTAGCGGGCCTAGGGGGCGATACGCAGTATTTT. It specifies CASRLAGLGGDTQYF. The J gene is TRBJ2-3, the V gene TRBV19; TRBD2 might be the D (8 bases). CDR3 size: 15 residues. Germline V gives CDR1 LNHDA, CDR2 SQIVND (reference sequence). V was pared by 6 bases and J by 6 bases, with 19 bases between.

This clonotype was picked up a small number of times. The CDR3 is CASSFHEYSTELFF. Here the CDR3 DNA reads TGTGCCAGCAGCTTCCACGAATACTCGACAGAACTGTTTTTT. The chain joins TRBV11-2 to TRBJ1-4; D is perhaps TRBD1 (5 bases). The V gene lost 3 bases and the J gene lost 12 bases, with 17 bases spanning the gap. Germline values: CDR1 SGHAT, CDR2 FQNNGV. This CDR3 has 14 residues.

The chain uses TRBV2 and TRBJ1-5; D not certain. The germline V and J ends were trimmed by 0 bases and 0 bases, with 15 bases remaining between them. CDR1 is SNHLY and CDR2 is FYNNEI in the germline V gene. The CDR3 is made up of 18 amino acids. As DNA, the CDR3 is TGTGCCAGCAGTGAAGCGCTAGGCAGTTTCTATAGCAATCAGCCCCAGCATTTT. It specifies CASSEALGSFYSNQPQHF.